This T cell receptor beta chain was identified during a study of T cells expressing NK-cell markers. Study-wide background: HCMV serostatus: most of the eight sequenced donors positive, one negative.

With regard to this clonotype: Its antigen remains unknown.

The V gene's germline CDR1 is SGHTA and CDR2 FQGNSA. This CDR3 contains 15 residues. Study conclusions and caveats: Each of roughly 6 donors carried dominant NKG2C+ clonotypes accounting for about 1.0-7.0% of CD8+ T cells.

TCRdb re-called the 5' RACE reads and catalogs CDR3 proteins one per entry, DNA excluded. This sample's table has 200,000 to 300,000 distinct CDR3 sequences. This chain connects TRBV7-2 to TRBJ2-3; TCRdb names TRBD1, which stays unverified in the absence of DNA. The sample consisted of blood T cells: a sorted CD56 or NKG2C T cell subset, CD4+ or CD8+ T cells, or bulk PBMC T cells (not recorded which). This clonotype originated in a woman aged 18-70 years in good health. Here the CDR3 reads CASSPRTVWADTQYF.